This T cell receptor (beta chain) emerged from a study of OX40 agonist ivuxolimab in advanced cancers. For the study in its entirety: The costimulatory receptor OX40 (CD134) was targeted by ivuxolimab, a fully human IgG2 agonistic monoclonal antibody. Partial responses occurred in three dose-escalation patients, of whom one had hepatocellular carcinoma and two had cutaneous melanoma. Intravenous ivuxolimab was administered to patients every 2 weeks at six dose levels: 0.01, 0.1, 0.3, 1.5, 3 and 10 mg/kg. In the dose-escalation cohort, over 65% of patients were male, and the mean age was roughly 60 years, with a range of roughly 23 to 85. The paper reports the monotherapy dose-escalation portion (N = 52 patients) of the phase I ivuxolimab trial. Prior anti-PD-1, anti-PD-L1 or anti-CTLA-4 therapy was permitted, and checkpoint inhibitors had been received by around 39% of dose-escalation patients. Of the roughly 52 dose-escalation patients, hepatocellular carcinoma was present in about 20, melanoma in around 15, renal cell carcinoma in 9 and head and neck cancer in 9. The point of sequencing TCRbeta in the periphery was to test whether ivuxolimab changed TCR sequence diversity and drove clonal T-cell expansion. The paper as a whole reports these results and caveats: In the 0.1-3.0 mg/kg groups, partial responders were among the patients with the lowest normalized peripheral clonal expansion, particularly in CD8+ T cells. Which antigens the clonally expanded peripheral T cells were specific for was not determined. After ivuxolimab, CD8+ T cells had more expanded clones than CD4+ T cells on average. At doses from 0.1 to 3.0 mg/kg, clonal expansion was seen in both CD4+ and CD8+ blood T cells between baseline and week 6. Low levels of normalized T-cell clonal expansion were also seen in some nonresponding patients.

To sequence the TCRbeta CDR3 region, genomic DNA was isolated from the sorted cells. The immunoSEQ Assay was used to sequence the TCRbeta CDR3 regions. Imported from immuneACCESS, the table was reduced by TCRdb to in-frame sequences with V and J called. These copies leave out some clones; in studies compared against another copy, an unresolved V gene accounts for under half, and the cause of the remainder is not known. The sample table records 65,000 to 70,000 clones; roughly 91% of these occur just once. The ten largest account for 0.3% to 0.45% of the sample. Worth noting for this clone: Its antigen has not been determined. No qualities accompany the bases; no much larger clone lies one base away.

The trial excluded patients who had a history of autoimmune disease or were on systemic immunosuppression. Peripheral blood for TCR sequencing was collected from all dose cohorts at baseline, on cycle 4 day 1, and on cycle 7 day 1. Samples came from an open-label, multicenter, first-in-human phase I dose-escalation trial of ivuxolimab. Adults with locally advanced or metastatic head and neck squamous cell, hepatocellular, melanoma or renal cell carcinoma were enrolled in the trial. Before TCR sequencing, CD4+ T cells and CD8+ T cells were sorted from peripheral blood as separate populations. The CDR3 contains 15 residues, cysteine and phenylalanine counted. Only the CDR3 DNA is retained, 45 bases long and in frame from the first base. V is reduced by 4 bases and J by 2 bases, leaving a spacing of 15 bases between them. CDR1 SGHRS and CDR2 YFSETQ are derived from the germline V gene.

The sequence was collected from an adult with an advanced solid tumor such as melanoma, head and neck, liver or kidney cancer. Source: CD4+ or CD8+ T cells sorted from blood, taken in a trial of the OX40 agonist ivuxolimab. The sequence joins TRBV5-1 to TRBJ2-5; TRBD2 is a weak D gene call, 8 bases matching. The sequence in DNA is TGCGCCAGCAGCCCGGGAGGGGGACAGCAAGAGACCCAGTACTTC. The resulting protein is CASSPGGGQQETQYF.